These 23 T cell receptor beta chains came from one sample sequenced in a study of cytomegalovirus exposure and HLA in healthy donors. The PCR used 60 Vbeta and 13 Jbeta primers. Profiled with immunoSEQ multiplex PCR; TCRdb holds only in-frame clones, not every one. The top ten clones hold 1.5% to 2% of a sample with roughly 170,000 clones, more than 65% of them seen once. Input material: PBMCs. The receptors were gathered from a woman in her 30s in good health and CMV-seronegative.

Turning to this clone: Relative to the germline gene, one junction end is altered; a read error may explain this. The rearrangement joins TRBV7-9 to TRBJ2-7, with no clear D. CDR1 is SEHNR, CDR2 FQNEAQ, per germline (reference sequence). This CDR3 spans 12 amino acids. The CDR3 DNA reads as TGTTCCAGCAGCTTAGCTCTCCACGAGCAGTACTTC. Protein product: CSSSLALHEQYF. The full variable domain, in which reference TRBV7-9 and TRBJ2-7 provide the parts outside the CDR3, is DTGVSQNPRHKITKRGQNVTFRCDPISEHNRLYWYRQTLGQGPEFLTYFQNEAQLEKSRLLSDRFSAERPKGSFSTLEIQRTEQGDSAMYLCSSSLALHEQYFGPGTRLTVT.

This chain connects TRBV7-3 to TRBJ2-3; 9 bases fit TRBD2. This CDR3 contains 18 residues. The ends lost 2 bases at V and 2 bases at J; junction bases unmatched: 11. Germline assignment: CDR1 SGHTA and CDR2 FQGTGA. CDR3 DNA sequence: TGTGCCAGCAGCTTAGTCATAGCGGGAGATCGGGACACAGATACGCAGTATTTT. Encoded protein: CASSLVIAGDRDTDTQYF. Complete variable domain (other parts from reference TRBV7-3 and TRBJ2-3): GAGVSQTPSNKVTEKGKYVELRCDPISGHTALYWYRQSLGQGPEFLIYFQGTGAADDSGLPNDRFFAVRPEGSVSTLKIQRTERGDSAVYLCASSLVIAGDRDTDTQYFGPGTRLTVL.

The rearrangement links TRBV6-1 to TRBJ2-3; a possible D gene is TRBD1 (5 bases). The CDR3 is 13 residues long. CDR1 MNHNS and CDR2 SASEGT come from the germline V gene. V lost 0 bases, J lost 4 bases, and 5 bases lay in between. CDR3 sequence: CASSEAGPDTQYF. CDR3 coding DNA: TGTGCCAGCAGTGAAGCGGGGCCAGATACGCAGTATTTT.

J is TRBJ1-4 and V is TRBV18; 7 bases are a match to TRBD1. Germline CDR1 reads KGHSH; CDR2 reads LQKENI. The CDR3 consists of 15 residues. The V segment lost 3 bases and the J segment 5 bases; nucleotides outside the gene matches: 6. The CDR3 sequence is CASSPQGQKNEKLFF. CDR3 sequence (DNA): TGTGCCAGCTCACCGCAGGGACAGAAAAATGAAAAACTGTTTTTT. The full variable domain, completed using reference TRBV18 and TRBJ1-4, is NAGVMQNPRHLVRRRGQEARLRCSPMKGHSHVYWYRQLPEEGLKFMVYLQKENIIDESGMPKERFSAEFPKEGPSILRIQQVVRGDSAAYFCASSPQGQKNEKLFFGSGTQLSVL.

This clone showed up just a few times. The junction differs from germline at one of its ends, possibly a read error. The chain carries TRBV6-1 and TRBJ2-1; no reliable D call. The CDR3 is 15 residues long. CDR1 is MNHNS, CDR2 SASEGT, per germline. The CDR3 here is CASMARSTSNNEQFF. For the CDR3, the DNA is TGTGCCAGCATGGCTAGGTCGACCTCCAACAATGAGCAGTTCTTC.

The V and J genes are TRBV7-2 and TRBJ1-1, with 9 bases lining up with TRBD1. The CDR3 sequence is 16 residues long. Germline V gives CDR1 SGHTA, CDR2 FQGNSA. V lost 1 base and J lost 4; bases outside the gene matches: 7. The CDR3, as DNA: TGTGCCAGCAGCTTAGACAGGGGGCATGGTTTCACTGAAGCTTTCTTT. Residues: CASSLDRGHGFTEAFF.

This clone was seen a handful of times. The chain uses TRBV28 and TRBJ2-5; the match to TRBD2 covers 9 bases. CDR3 size: 13 residues. Germline V CDR1 and CDR2: MDHEN, SYDVKM. The V gene end was trimmed by 5 bases and the J gene end by 4 bases; junction bases not matched to a gene: 2. The CDR3 DNA reads as TGTGCCAGCAGTCCACTAGCGGGAGAGACCCAGTACTTC. It translates to CASSPLAGETQYF.

The genes are TRBV15 and TRBJ2-3; the D gene is possibly TRBD2 (6 bases). The CDR3 spans 16 residues. CDR1 is LNHNV and CDR2 is YYDKDF in the germline V gene (reference sequence). Trimming pared 0 bases from V and 1 base from J, leaving 11 bases between. In nucleotides, the CDR3 is TGTGCCACCAGCAGAGATGCCGGGGAGGGCACAGATACGCAGTATTTT. Translating gives CATSRDAGEGTDTQYF. Combining the CDR3 with reference TRBV15 and TRBJ2-3 gives the whole variable domain DAMVIQNPRYQVTQFGKPVTLSCSQTLNHNVMYWYQQKSSQAPKLLFHYYDKDFNNEADTPDNFQSRRPNTSFCFLDIRSPGLGDTAMYLCATSRDAGEGTDTQYFGPGTRLTVL.

This clone was counted only a few times. The J gene is TRBJ1-3, the V gene TRBV30, with D possibly being TRBD1 (5 bases). The CDR3 is 15 amino acids. In germline, CDR1 is GTSNPN, CDR2 SVGIG (reference sequence). Trimming left V 1 base short and J 0 bases short, with 10 bases between. The CDR3 is CAWSEDTFSGNTIYF. The CDR3 bases are TGTGCCTGGAGTGAGGACACGTTCTCTGGAAACACCATATATTTT. The entire variable domain, with the rest obtained from reference TRBV30 and TRBJ1-3, is as follows: SQTIHQWPATLVQPVGSPLSLECTVEGTSNPNLYWYRQAAGRGLQLLFYSVGIGQISSEVPQNLSASRPQDRQFILSSKKLLLSDSGFYLCAWSEDTFSGNTIYFGEGSWLTVV.

The rearrangement links TRBV5-1 to TRBJ1-6, with a possible D match to TRBD1 (5 bases). Trimming left V 0 bases short and J 5 bases short, with 9 bases between. This CDR3 has 15 amino acids. CDR1 and CDR2 from the germline V gene are SGHRS and YFSETQ. The CDR3 bases are TGCGCCAGCAGCTTGGAAGGGGTCGATAATTCACCCCTCCACTTT. Protein product: CASSLEGVDNSPLHF.

The chain recombines TRBV19 with TRBJ2-1; possible D gene TRBD1, 5 bases. From germline, CDR1 is LNHDA and CDR2 SQIVND (reference sequence). This CDR3 spans 15 amino acids. V gave up 5 bases and J gave up 8 bases, with 19 bases separating them. The CDR3 DNA follows: TGTGCCAGTAGTCTAGGGGCCCGAAGAGCCGATGAGCAGTTCTTC. Amino acids: CASSLGARRADEQFF.

This clone was seen a single time. V and J are TRBV6-5 and TRBJ2-7; the D is unclear. The CDR3 extends over 16 amino acids. Germline CDR1 is MNHEY and CDR2 is SVGAGI. The ends were cut back, 0 bases at V and 2 bases at J, with 14 bases in the middle. This CDR3 is CASSYSRQGLTYEQYF. The CDR3 DNA follows: TGTGCCAGCAGTTACTCGAGGCAAGGTTTAACCTACGAGCAGTACTTC.

CDR3 sequence: CATSPDRGVLQAFF. CDR3 nucleotides: TGTGCCACCAGCCCGGACAGGGGGGTATTACAAGCTTTCTTT. The chain recombines TRBV15 with TRBJ1-1; 10 nucleotides line up with TRBD1. Per germline, CDR1 LNHNV and CDR2 YYDKDF (reference sequence). After removal of 5 bases from V and 9 bases from J, the junction contained 9 bases not matched to a gene. There are 14 residues in the CDR3.

The rearrangement joins TRBV7-2 to TRBJ1-2, with a possible D match to TRBD1 (5 bases). CDR3 size: 15 residues. Trimming left V 6 bases short and J 2 bases short, with 16 bases between. The germline V gene has CDR1 SGHTA and CDR2 FQGNSA. The CDR3 protein is CASSAPGLRNYGYTF. DNA for the CDR3: TGTGCCAGCAGTGCCCCGGGACTCAGGAACTATGGCTACACCTTC.

V is TRBV18 and J is TRBJ2-3; the match to TRBD1 covers 7 bases. CDR3 size: 14 residues. Trimming at V came to 5 bases and at J to 6 bases, leaving 8 bases not matched to a gene. Germline values: CDR1 KGHSH, CDR2 LQKENI. As DNA, the CDR3 is TGTGCCAGCTCATCATCCCTGACAGGGGATACGCAGTATTTT. Translated, it gives CASSSSLTGDTQYF.

The chain employs TRBV2 and TRBJ1-2; D is possibly TRBD1 (6 bases). The V end lost 9 bases, the J end lost 0 bases, and 26 bases lay between the germline ends. This CDR3 spans 18 amino acids. CDR1 and CDR2 (germline): SNHLY, FYNNEI. This CDR3 is CARTHLQDRRTSNYGYTF. The CDR3 DNA reads TGTGCCAGAACCCACCTCCAAGACAGGCGGACCTCTAACTATGGCTACACCTTC.

This clone came up a few times. The chain has TRBV19 and TRBJ2-2, with 7 nucleotides matching TRBD1. This CDR3 spans 15 amino acids. Germline values: CDR1 LNHDA, CDR2 SQIVND (reference sequence). Losses at the gene ends were 5 bases for V and 0 bases for J; bases not matched to a gene: 3. CDR3 residues: CASSRDSTNTGELFF. The CDR3 DNA sequence: TGTGCCAGTAGTCGGGACAGCACGAACACCGGGGAGCTGTTTTTT.

J is TRBJ2-3 and V is TRBV2; TRBD1 matches 10 bases. With V trimmed by 8 bases and J by 5 bases, 7 bases remained unmatched. There are 14 residues in the CDR3. CDR1 is SNHLY, CDR2 FYNNEI, per germline. The CDR3 here is CASAAGQGRDTQYF. Here the CDR3 DNA reads TGTGCCAGCGCTGCGGGACAGGGGAGAGATACGCAGTATTTT.

This chain links TRBV4-2 with TRBJ1-1; D is undetermined. V was cut by 2 bases and J by 2 bases, with 9 bases left in between. Germline assignment: CDR1 LGHNA and CDR2 YNFKEQ. This CDR3 region has 14 residues. This chain's CDR3 is CASSQRSPNTEAFF. The DNA of the CDR3 is TGTGCCAGCAGCCAACGGTCTCCTAACACTGAAGCTTTCTTT.

The chain carries TRBV2 and TRBJ1-5; unclear D gene. The ends were cut back, 2 bases at V and 0 bases at J, with 8 bases in the middle. CDR1 is SNHLY and CDR2 is FYNNEI in the germline V gene. The CDR3 length is 15 residues. The CDR3: CASSERSGSNQPQHF. CDR3 bases: TGTGCCAGCAGTGAACGGAGTGGTAGCAATCAGCCCCAGCATTTT.

This chain uses TRBV28 with TRBJ2-7; 8 bases line up with TRBD1. The germline V gene has CDR1 MDHEN and CDR2 SYDVKM. J was trimmed by 6 bases and V by 2 bases; bases with no gene match: 6. This CDR3 is built from 14 residues. CDR3 coding DNA: TGTGCCAGCAGTTTAGGACAGGGTGTGAGCGAGCAGTACTTC. Encoded protein: CASSLGQGVSEQYF.

The chain is built from TRBV19 and TRBJ1-1; 7 nucleotides match TRBD1. The CDR3 is 13 amino acids. With V trimmed by 6 bases and J by 4 bases, 5 bases remained unmatched. CDR1 and CDR2 from the germline V gene are LNHDA and SQIVND (reference sequence). CDR3 amino acids: CASRLQGSTEAFF. The CDR3 DNA is TGTGCCAGTAGACTACAGGGGAGCACTGAAGCTTTCTTT.

The CDR3 DNA sequence: TGTGCCAGCAGCGTGGGACTAACCACAGATACGCAGTATTTT. It yields the protein CASSVGLTTDTQYF. The rearrangement links TRBV9 to TRBJ2-3; 7 bases are a match to TRBD2. Germline V CDR1 and CDR2: SGDLS, YYNGEE. The CDR3 is made up of 14 amino acids. Germline trimming cut 2 bases from V and 2 bases from J; bases unmatched to any gene: 2.